The sequence of this TCR beta chain was determined in a study of beta chain features in type 1 diabetes. Study-level information: Similarity in age, gender and cell yields was seen between patients and healthy donors.

Staining for CD45RO/CCR7/CD25/CD127/CD95/CD27 allowed sorting of CD4+ naive, central memory, regulatory and stem cell-like memory cells. The germline V and J ends were trimmed by 3 bases and 1 base, with 12 bases remaining between them. Germline-derived CDR1 and CDR2 are MNHEY and SMNVEV (reference sequence). This CDR3 has 15 amino acids. This clone appeared a few times. Its antigen remains unknown. The study's findings and limits: Cells carrying high TCR expression could end up over-represented when cDNA is sequenced. The study found that naive, central memory and Treg TCRB repertoires appeared more similar in patients than in healthy donors.

The investigators reverse transcribed all of the isolated RNA, so they sequenced expressed TCRB transcripts. TCRdb keeps only in-frame clones here, not all; method: immunoSEQ multiplex PCR. In the table there are under 150,000 clones, 6.9% of which are singletons. Specimen: central memory CD4+ T cells from blood. This receptor was taken from a woman aged 30 to 39 in good health. The V call is TRBV27, the J call TRBJ1-1; no reliable D call. CDR3 amino acids: CASSLAPPGNTEAFF. The CDR3 region has the DNA TGTGCCAGCAGTTTGGCGCCCCCGGGGAACACTGAAGCTTTCTTT.